This entry features one T cell receptor beta chain sequence. This sample was taken from a study of blood T cell repertoires in COVID-19. Trimming took off 8 bases at V and 5 bases at J, with 12 bases between the two ends. CDR3 length: 13 residues. CDR1 is MNHEY, CDR2 SVGAGI, per germline. In assigning cohorts, the study relied on participant-reported clinical history. Repertoires were generated with immunoSEQ multiplex PCR, while TCRdb's copy carries only in-frame clones and drops some. Seen here are over 250,000 clones, around 90% observed once, and the top ten hold approximately 1.2%. Material: PBMCs or T cells enriched from blood (not recorded which). This sequence joins TRBV6-5 and TRBJ1-4; TRBD1 is a possible D gene (6 bases). The clonotype originates from a young woman who had recovered from COVID-19. This CDR3 is CASLRDKNEKLFF. Here the CDR3 DNA reads TGTGCCAGCCTCCGGGACAAGAATGAAAAACTGTTTTTT.